A selection of T cell receptor beta chains follows, all from one sample in a study of T cell responses to AZD1222 COVID-19 vaccine. Sequencing used immunoSEQ multiplex PCR; TCRdb keeps in-frame clones, though not all of them. The sample consists of roughly 84,000 clones, about 90% of them appearing once. The starting material was peripheral blood, obtained on day 0 of AZD1222 vaccination. Source of these receptors: an adult in good health. Each CDR3 is given with its conserved first and last residue.

>TRBV7-3|TRBJ2-4
CAVFPSLAGGRGGIQYF
>TRBV18|TRBJ1-4
CASSLQGESEKLFF
>TRBV19|TRBJ2-1
CASIKAAGTSEQFF
>TRBV5-4|TRBJ1-3
CASSLGTGTISGNTIYF
>TRBV19|TRBJ1-5
CASRPLVGADINQPQHF
>TRBV2|TRBJ1-1
CASSVEFPAEAFF
>TRBV18|TRBJ1-5
CASSPTADSNQPQHF
>TRBV6-5|TRBJ2-6
CASSYSTGPWANVLTF
>TRBV6-2/TRBV6-3|TRBJ1-1
CASSYTGGTEAFF
>TRBV7-9|TRBJ1-1
CASSQATVTEAFF
>TRBV7-9|TRBJ2-2
CASSHHRYRSPWDTGELFF
>TRBV21-1|TRBJ2-1
CARPPPSALPYNEQFF
>TRBV3-1/TRBV3-2|TRBJ2-3
CASSHRAGVYPDTQYF
>TRBV7-2|TRBJ2-5
CASSSQGPRDGETQYF
>TRBV7-9|TRBJ2-7
CASSLSGRPYEQYF
>TRBV20-1|TRBJ2-3
CSASQPAGGTDTQYF
>TRBV7-3|TRBJ1-5
CASSLTAGPDQPQHF
>TRBV12-5|TRBJ1-2
CASGQGQGLSYTF
>TRBV13|TRBJ1-2
CASSLRALGGYTF
>TRBV5-4|TRBJ2-1
CASSSTGNSYNEQFF
>TRBV19|TRBJ1-5
CASRWEREINQPQHF
>TRBV4-3|TRBJ1-6
CASSLFDRRNSPLHF